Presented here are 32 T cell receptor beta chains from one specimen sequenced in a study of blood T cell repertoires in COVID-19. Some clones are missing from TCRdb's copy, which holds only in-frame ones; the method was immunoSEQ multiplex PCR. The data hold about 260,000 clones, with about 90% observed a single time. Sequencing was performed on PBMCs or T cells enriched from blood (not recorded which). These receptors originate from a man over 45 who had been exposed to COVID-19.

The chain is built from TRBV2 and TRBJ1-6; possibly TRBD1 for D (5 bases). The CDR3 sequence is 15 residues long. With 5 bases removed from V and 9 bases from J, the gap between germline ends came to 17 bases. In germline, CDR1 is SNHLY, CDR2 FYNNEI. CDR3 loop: CASSRPGTGGSPLHF. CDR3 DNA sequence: TGTGCCAGCAGTAGACCCGGGACCGGGGGTTCACCCCTCCACTTT.

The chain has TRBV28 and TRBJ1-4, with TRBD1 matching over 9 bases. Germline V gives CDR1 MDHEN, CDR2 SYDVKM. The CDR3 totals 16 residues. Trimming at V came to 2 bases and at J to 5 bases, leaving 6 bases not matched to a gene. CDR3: CASSLTGTGTNEKLFF. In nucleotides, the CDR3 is TGTGCCAGCAGTTTAACCGGGACAGGGACGAATGAAAAACTGTTTTTT.

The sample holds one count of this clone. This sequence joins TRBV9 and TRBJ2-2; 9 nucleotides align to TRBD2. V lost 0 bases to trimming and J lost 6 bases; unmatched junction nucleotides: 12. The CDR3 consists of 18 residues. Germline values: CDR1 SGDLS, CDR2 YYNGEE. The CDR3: CASSVAKLAGDVSGELFF. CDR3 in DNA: TGTGCCAGCAGCGTAGCTAAACTAGCGGGCGATGTTTCCGGGGAGCTGTTTTTT. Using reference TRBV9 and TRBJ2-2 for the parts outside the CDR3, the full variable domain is DSGVTQTPKHLITATGQRVTLRCSPRSGDLSVYWYQQSLDQGLQFLIQYYNGEERAKGNILERFSAQQFPDLHSELNLSSLELGDSALYFCASSVAKLAGDVSGELFFGEGSRLTVL.

The CDR3 bases are TGCGCCAGCAGCCCTAGGACAGAGAACACTGAAGCTTTCTTT. Amino acid sequence: CASSPRTENTEAFF. The gene calls are TRBV5-1 and TRBJ1-1, with TRBD1 as a possible D gene (6 bases). Germline V lookup: CDR1 SGHRS, CDR2 YFSETQ. The V gene lost 4 bases and the J gene lost 1 base, with 11 bases spanning the gap. This CDR3 is built from 14 residues.

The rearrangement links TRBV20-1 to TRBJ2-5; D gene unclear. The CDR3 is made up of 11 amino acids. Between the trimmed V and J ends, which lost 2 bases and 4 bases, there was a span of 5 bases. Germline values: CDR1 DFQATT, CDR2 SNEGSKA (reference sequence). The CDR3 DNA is TGCAGTGCTAGACAGGTAGAGACCCAGTACTTC. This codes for CSARQVETQYF.

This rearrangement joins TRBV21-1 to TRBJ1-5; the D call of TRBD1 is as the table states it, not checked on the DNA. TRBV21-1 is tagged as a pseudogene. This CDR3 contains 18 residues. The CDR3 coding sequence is TGTGCCAGCAGCAACCAGGGCAGGGGTAGGTTTGGCAATCAGCCCCAGCATTTT. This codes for CASSNQGRGRFGNQPQHF.

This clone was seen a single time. DNA of the CDR3: TGTGCCAGCAGTCCCCTACTAGCGTTGTCAGATACGCAGTATTTT. Its translation: CASSPLLALSDTQYF. The chain is built from TRBV7-9 and TRBJ2-3; 7 nucleotides line up with TRBD2. The trim removed 6 bases at V and 4 bases at J, leaving 10 bases unmatched. This CDR3 contains 15 residues. Germline V CDR1 and CDR2: SEHNR, FQNEAQ (reference sequence).

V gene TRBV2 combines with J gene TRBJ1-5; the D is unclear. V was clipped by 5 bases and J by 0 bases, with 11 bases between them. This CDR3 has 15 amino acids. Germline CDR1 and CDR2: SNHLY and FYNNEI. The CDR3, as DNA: TGTGCCAGCAGTCGGGATATGCATAGCAATCAGCCCCAGCATTTT. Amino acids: CASSRDMHSNQPQHF. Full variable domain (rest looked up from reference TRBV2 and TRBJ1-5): EPEVTQTPSHQVTQMGQEVILRCVPISNHLYFYWYRQILGQKVEFLVSFYNNEISEKSEIFDDQFSVERPDGSNFTLKIRSTKLEDSAMYFCASSRDMHSNQPQHFGDGTRLSIL.

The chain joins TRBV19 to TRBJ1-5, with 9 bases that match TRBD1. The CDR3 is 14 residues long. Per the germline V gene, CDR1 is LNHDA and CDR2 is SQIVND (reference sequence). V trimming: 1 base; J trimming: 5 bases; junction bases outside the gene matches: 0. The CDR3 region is CASSIGTGDQPQHF. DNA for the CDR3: TGTGCCAGTAGTATAGGGACAGGGGATCAGCCCCAGCATTTT.

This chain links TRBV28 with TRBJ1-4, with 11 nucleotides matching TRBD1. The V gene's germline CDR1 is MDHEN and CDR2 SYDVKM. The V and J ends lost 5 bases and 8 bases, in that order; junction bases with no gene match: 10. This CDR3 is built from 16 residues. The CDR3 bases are TGTGCCAGCAGTCTCGGACAGGGGGCTGTATCGGAAAAACTGTTTTTT. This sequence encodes CASSLGQGAVSEKLFF.

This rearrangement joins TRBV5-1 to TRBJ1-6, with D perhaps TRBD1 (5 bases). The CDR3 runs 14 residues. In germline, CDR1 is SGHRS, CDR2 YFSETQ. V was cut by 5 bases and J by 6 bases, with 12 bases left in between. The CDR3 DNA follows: TGCGCCAGCAGTAGGGGCGAGAGTAATTCACCCCTCCACTTT. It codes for CASSRGESNSPLHF.

The CDR3 is CASGGGLYEQYF. The CDR3 coding sequence is TGTGCCAGCGGGGGGGGGCTCTACGAGCAGTACTTC. The rearrangement links TRBV28 to TRBJ2-7, with D tentatively TRBD2 (7 bases). CDR3 size: 12 residues. The V gene's germline CDR1 is MDHEN and CDR2 SYDVKM. V lost 8 bases and J 3 bases, leaving 11 bases between the germline ends.

The CDR3 DNA reads as TGTGCCAGCAGCCTTCAGGGAGGGGGGCCTTCACCCCTCCACTTT. The encoded protein is CASSLQGGGPSPLHF. The chain combines TRBV7-9 with TRBJ1-6; D may be TRBD1 (6 bases). V was trimmed by 5 bases and J by 9 bases, leaving 17 bases between them. CDR3 length equals 15 residues. Germline CDR1 is SEHNR and CDR2 is FQNEAQ (reference sequence).

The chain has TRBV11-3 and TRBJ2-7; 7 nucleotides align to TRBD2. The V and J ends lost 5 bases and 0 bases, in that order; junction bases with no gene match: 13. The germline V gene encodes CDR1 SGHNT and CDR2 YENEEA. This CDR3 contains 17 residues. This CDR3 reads CASSLRSSGVSSYEQYV. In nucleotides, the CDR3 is TGTGCCAGCAGCCTAAGGTCTAGCGGAGTAAGCTCCTACGAGCAGTACGTC.

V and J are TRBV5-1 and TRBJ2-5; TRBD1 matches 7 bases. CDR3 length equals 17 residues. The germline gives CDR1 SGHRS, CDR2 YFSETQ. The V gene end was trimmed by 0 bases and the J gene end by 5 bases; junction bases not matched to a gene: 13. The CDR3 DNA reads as TGCGCCAGCAGCTTGGGAAGGACAGGTCGATTCGGGGAGACCCAGTACTTC. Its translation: CASSLGRTGRFGETQYF. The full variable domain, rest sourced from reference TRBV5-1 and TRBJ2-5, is KAGVTQTPRYLIKTRGQQVTLSCSPISGHRSVSWYQQTPGQGLQFLFEYFSETQRNKGNFPGRFSGRQFSNSRSEMNVSTLELGDSALYLCASSLGRTGRFGETQYFGPGTRLLVL.

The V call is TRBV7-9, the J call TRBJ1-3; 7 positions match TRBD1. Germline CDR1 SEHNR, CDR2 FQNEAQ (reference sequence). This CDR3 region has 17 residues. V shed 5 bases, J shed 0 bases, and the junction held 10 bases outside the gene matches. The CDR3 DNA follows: TGTGCCAGCAGCCGCCAACCCCAGGGGGGCTCTGGAAACACCATATATTTT. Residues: CASSRQPQGGSGNTIYF. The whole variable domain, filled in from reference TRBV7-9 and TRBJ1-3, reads DTGVSQNPRHKITKRGQNVTFRCDPISEHNRLYWYRQTLGQGPEFLTYFQNEAQLEKSRLLSDRFSAERPKGSFSTLEIQRTEQGDSAMYLCASSRQPQGGSGNTIYFGEGSWLTVV.

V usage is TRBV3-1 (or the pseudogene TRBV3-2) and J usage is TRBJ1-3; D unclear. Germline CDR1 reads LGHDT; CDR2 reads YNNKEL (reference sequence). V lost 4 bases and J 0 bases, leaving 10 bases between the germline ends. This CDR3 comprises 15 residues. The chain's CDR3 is CASSPDTFSGNTIYF. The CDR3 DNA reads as TGTGCCAGCAGCCCTGACACCTTCTCTGGAAACACCATATATTTT.

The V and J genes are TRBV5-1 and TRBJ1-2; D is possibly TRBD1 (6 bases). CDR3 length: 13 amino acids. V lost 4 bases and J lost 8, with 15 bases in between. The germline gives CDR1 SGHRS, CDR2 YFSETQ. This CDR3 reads CASSTDSQRGYTF. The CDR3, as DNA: TGCGCCAGCAGCACGGACAGTCAACGCGGCTACACCTTC. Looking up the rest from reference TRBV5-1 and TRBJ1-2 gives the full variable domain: KAGVTQTPRYLIKTRGQQVTLSCSPISGHRSVSWYQQTPGQGLQFLFEYFSETQRNKGNFPGRFSGRQFSNSRSEMNVSTLELGDSALYLCASSTDSQRGYTFGSGTRLTVV.

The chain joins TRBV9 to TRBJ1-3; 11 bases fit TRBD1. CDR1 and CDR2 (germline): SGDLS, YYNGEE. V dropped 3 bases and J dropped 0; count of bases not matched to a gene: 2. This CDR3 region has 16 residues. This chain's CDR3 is CASSGGTGGSGNTIYF. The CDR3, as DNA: TGTGCCAGCAGCGGGGGGACAGGGGGCTCTGGAAACACCATATATTTT.

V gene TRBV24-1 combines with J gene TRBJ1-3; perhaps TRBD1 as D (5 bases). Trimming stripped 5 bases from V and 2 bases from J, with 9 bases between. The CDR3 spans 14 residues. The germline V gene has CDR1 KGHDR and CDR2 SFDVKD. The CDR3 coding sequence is TGTGCCACCAGTGGAGGAGGGGCTGGAAACACCATATATTTT. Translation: CATSGGGAGNTIYF.

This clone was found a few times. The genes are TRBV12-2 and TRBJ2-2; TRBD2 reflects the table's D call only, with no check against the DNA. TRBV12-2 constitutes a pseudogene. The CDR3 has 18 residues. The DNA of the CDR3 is TGTGCAAGTCGCGACCCGGGACTAGCGGGAGTTCGAACCGGGGAGCTGTTTTTT. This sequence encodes CASRDPGLAGVRTGELFF.

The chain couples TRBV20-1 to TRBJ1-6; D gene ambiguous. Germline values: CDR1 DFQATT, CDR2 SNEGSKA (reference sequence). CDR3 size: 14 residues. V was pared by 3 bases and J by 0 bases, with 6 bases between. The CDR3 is CSASKSSYNSPLHF. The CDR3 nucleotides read TGCAGTGCTAGTAAGAGCTCCTATAATTCACCCCTCCACTTT.

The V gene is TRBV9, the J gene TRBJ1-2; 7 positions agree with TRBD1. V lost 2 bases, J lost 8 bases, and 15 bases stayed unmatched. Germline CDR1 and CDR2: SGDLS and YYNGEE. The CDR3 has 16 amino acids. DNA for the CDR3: TGTGCCAGCAGCGTCACCGGGACAGCTAATCCAAACGGCTACACCTTC. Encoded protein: CASSVTGTANPNGYTF.

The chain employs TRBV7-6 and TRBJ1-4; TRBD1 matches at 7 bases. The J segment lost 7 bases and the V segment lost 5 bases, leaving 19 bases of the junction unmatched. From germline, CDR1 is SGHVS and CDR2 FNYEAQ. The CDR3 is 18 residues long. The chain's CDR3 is CASSLSGTASLVGEKLFF. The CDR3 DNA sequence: TGTGCCAGCAGCCTTTCCGGGACAGCGTCCCTGGTGGGTGAAAAACTGTTTTTT.

The CDR3 loop reads CASSLAGGIYNEQFF. CDR3 DNA: TGTGCCAGCTCCTTAGCGGGAGGAATCTACAATGAGCAGTTCTTC. The chain uses TRBV25-1 and TRBJ2-1; 10 nucleotides line up with TRBD2. The CDR3 spans 15 residues. Germline CDR1 reads MGHDK; CDR2 reads SYGVNS. V shed 8 bases, J shed 3 bases, and the junction held 7 bases outside the gene matches. Full variable domain (rest looked up from reference TRBV25-1 and TRBJ2-1): EADIYQTPRYLVIGTGKKITLECSQTMGHDKMYWYQQDPGMELHLIHYSYGVNSTEKGDLSSESTVSRIRTEHFPLTLESARPSHTSQYLCASSLAGGIYNEQFFGPGTRLTVL.

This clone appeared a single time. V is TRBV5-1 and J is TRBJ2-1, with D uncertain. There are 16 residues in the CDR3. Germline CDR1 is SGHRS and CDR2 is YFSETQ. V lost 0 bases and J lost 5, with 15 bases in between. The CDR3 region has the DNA TGCGCCAGCAGCTTGGGCGGATCCCTGCCTCACAATGAGCAGTTCTTC. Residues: CASSLGGSLPHNEQFF.

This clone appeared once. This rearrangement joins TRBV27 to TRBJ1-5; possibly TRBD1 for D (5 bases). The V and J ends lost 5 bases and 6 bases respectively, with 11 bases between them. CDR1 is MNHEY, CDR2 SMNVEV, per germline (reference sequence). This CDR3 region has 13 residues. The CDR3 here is CASSNRGGQPQHF. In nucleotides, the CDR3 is TGTGCCAGCAGTAATCGGGGGGGTCAGCCCCAGCATTTT.

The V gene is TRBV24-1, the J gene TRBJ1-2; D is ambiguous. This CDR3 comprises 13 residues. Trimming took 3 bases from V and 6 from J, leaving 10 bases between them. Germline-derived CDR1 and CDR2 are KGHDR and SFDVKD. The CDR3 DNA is TGTGCCACCAGTGATCACGGGGTGGATGGCTACACCTTC. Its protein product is CATSDHGVDGYTF.

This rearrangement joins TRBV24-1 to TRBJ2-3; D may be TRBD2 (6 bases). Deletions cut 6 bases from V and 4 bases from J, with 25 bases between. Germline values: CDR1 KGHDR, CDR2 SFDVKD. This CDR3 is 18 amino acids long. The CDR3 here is CATSLARVGGRGADTQYF. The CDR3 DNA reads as TGTGCCACCAGTCTCGCTCGAGTGGGGGGTCGAGGTGCAGATACGCAGTATTTT.

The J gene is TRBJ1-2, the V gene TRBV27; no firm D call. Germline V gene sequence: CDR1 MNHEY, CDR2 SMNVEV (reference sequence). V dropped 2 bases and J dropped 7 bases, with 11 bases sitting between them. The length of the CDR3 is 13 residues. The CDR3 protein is CASSLLHSGGYTF. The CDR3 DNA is TGTGCCAGCAGTTTACTTCACTCCGGTGGCTACACCTTC.

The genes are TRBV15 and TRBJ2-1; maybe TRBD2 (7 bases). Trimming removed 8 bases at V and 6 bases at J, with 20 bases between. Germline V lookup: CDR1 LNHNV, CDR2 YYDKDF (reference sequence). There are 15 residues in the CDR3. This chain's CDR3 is CATHGGGRVGNEQFF. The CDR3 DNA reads TGTGCCACCCATGGGGGCGGGAGAGTCGGCAATGAGCAGTTCTTC.

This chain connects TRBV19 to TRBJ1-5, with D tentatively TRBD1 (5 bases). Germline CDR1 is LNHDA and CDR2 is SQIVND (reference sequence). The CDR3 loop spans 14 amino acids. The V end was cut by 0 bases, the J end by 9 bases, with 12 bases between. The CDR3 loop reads CASSIEQDLMPQHF. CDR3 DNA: TGTGCCAGTAGTATAGAACAGGATCTTATGCCCCAGCATTTT.